Described below is a single TCR beta chain sequence and its context. This table comes from immunoSEQ multiplex PCR, and its TCRdb copy is limited to in-frame clones, with some not included. The data show 230,000 or so clones, just under 95% seen once. This sample is part of a study of control samples from healthy donors and cancer patients. This CDR3 is built from 15 residues. Per the germline V gene, CDR1 is SNHLY and CDR2 is FYNNEI. The V end was cut by 5 bases, the J end by 0 bases, with 14 bases between. This clonotype was sampled from a middle-aged man in good health. The sequenced sample was blood. The chain combines TRBV2 with TRBJ2-7; D is undetermined. The CDR3 DNA follows: TGTGCCAGCAGTAACGGTAAAACCAGCTCCTACGAGCAGTACTTC. Protein sequence: CASSNGKTSSYEQYF.